This paragraph covers one T cell receptor beta chain sequence. The entry originates in a study of blood T cell repertoires in COVID-19. In the study overall: Samples of COVID-19 (acute and convalescent) were obtained from the United States, Italy and Spain. PBMCs, B-cell-depleted T cells, or T cells were the source of the cDNA or gDNA that made up the material.

Authors' data handling: Reference gene primer amplification yielded estimated nucleated cell counts. The data were produced by immunoSEQ multiplex PCR, yet TCRdb's version contains in-frame clones alone and is incomplete. D and trimming come from the DNA, and the V and J calls and clone size come from that table. The repertoire holds 200,000 to 250,000 clones, with about 83% as singletons. Germline CDR1 LGHDT, CDR2 YNNKEL (reference sequence). The CDR3 is 17 amino acids. Trimming removed 4 bases from V and 0 bases from J; junction bases left unmatched: 9. The chain links TRBV3-1 (or the pseudogene TRBV3-2) to TRBJ1-2; TRBD1 matches 9 bases. The sample consisted of peripheral blood. The receptor was isolated from an older man with acute or convalescent COVID-19. This CDR3 is CASSPSTGGRANYGYTF. Written as DNA, the CDR3 is TGTGCCAGCAGCCCATCGACAGGGGGTCGGGCTAACTATGGCTACACCTTC.